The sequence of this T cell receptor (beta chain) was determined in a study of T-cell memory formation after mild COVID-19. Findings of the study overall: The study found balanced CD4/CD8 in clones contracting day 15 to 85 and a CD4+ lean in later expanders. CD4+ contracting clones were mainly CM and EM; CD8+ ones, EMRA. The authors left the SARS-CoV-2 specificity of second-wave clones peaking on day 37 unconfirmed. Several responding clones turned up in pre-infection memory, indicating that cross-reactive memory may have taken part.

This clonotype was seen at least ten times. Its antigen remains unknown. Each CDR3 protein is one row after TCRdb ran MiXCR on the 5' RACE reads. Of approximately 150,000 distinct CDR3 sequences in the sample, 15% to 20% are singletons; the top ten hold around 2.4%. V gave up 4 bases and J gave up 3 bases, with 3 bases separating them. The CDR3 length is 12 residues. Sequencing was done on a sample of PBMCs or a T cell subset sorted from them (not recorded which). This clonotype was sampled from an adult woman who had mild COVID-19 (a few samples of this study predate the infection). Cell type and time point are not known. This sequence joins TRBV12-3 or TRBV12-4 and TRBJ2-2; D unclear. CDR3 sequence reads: CASSSDTGELFF. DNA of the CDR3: TGTGCCAGCAGTTCAGACACCGGGGAGCTGTTTTTT.